The 19 T cell receptor beta chains reported below all come from one sample, sequenced in a study of radiotherapy plus CTLA-4 blockade in lung cancer. Clones were read by immunoSEQ multiplex PCR, and TCRdb kept only the in-frame ones, dropping some. The sample has around 22,000 clones; over 55% are singletons. The sample consisted of peripheral blood, taken from a patient treated with radiotherapy plus ipilimumab. These receptors all come from a human donor with non-small cell lung cancer whose response to radiotherapy plus ipilimumab could not be evaluated.

The chain employs TRBV9 and TRBJ2-1; TRBD2 agrees at 10 bases. Trimming took 4 bases from V and 9 from J; bases not matched to a gene: 19. This CDR3 comprises 18 residues. Germline assignment: CDR1 SGDLS and CDR2 YYNGEE. CDR3 nucleotides: TGTGCCAGCAGCCCCTATGGACTAGCGGTCGAACGGGGGGGTGAGCAGTTCTTC. Its translation is CASSPYGLAVERGGEQFF.

V and J are TRBV7-2 and TRBJ2-3, with D perhaps matching TRBD2 (5 bases). The germline V and J ends were trimmed by 3 bases and 2 bases, with 9 bases remaining between them. The CDR3 length is 14 residues. Germline values: CDR1 SGHTA, CDR2 FQGNSA. The CDR3 DNA follows: TGTGCCAGCAGCTTCAAGGGAGACACAGATACGCAGTATTTT. Protein product: CASSFKGDTDTQYF.

This clone was detected a few times. CDR3 sequence (DNA): TGTGCCAGCAGCCGCAACGGGTTCAATGAGCAGTTCTTC. As protein: CASSRNGFNEQFF. The chain employs TRBV7-2 and TRBJ2-1; no definite D call. Per the germline V gene, CDR1 is SGHTA and CDR2 is FQGNSA. The CDR3 has 13 residues. The ends were cut back, 5 bases at V and 6 bases at J, with 11 bases in the middle.

The chain combines TRBV9 with TRBJ1-1; TRBD1 agrees at 8 bases. The CDR3 sequence is 14 residues long. Germline-derived CDR1 and CDR2 are SGDLS and YYNGEE. Germline trimming cut 3 bases from V and 5 bases from J; bases unmatched to any gene: 6. The CDR3 sequence is CASSGTGIGTEAFF. CDR3 sequence (DNA): TGTGCCAGCAGCGGGACAGGGATCGGTACTGAAGCTTTCTTT.

In its sample, this clone was seen once. This chain uses TRBV28 with TRBJ1-2; the D gene is possibly TRBD1 (6 bases). This CDR3 has 13 residues. Trimming pared 6 bases from V and 1 base from J, leaving 9 bases between. Germline loops: CDR1 MDHEN, CDR2 SYDVKM. The CDR3 nucleotides are TGTGCCAGCAGGCCGGACAGTAACTATGGCTACACCTTC. It encodes CASRPDSNYGYTF.

This clone was seen a single time. The chain uses TRBV30 and TRBJ2-5, with D perhaps matching TRBD2 (5 bases). The last part of the DNA fits TRBJ2-7 better; the J call may be wrong. The germline gives CDR1 GTSNPN, CDR2 SVGIG (reference sequence). CDR3 length equals 12 residues. CDR3 in DNA: TGTGCCTGGAGTGGGACTTTCTACGAGCAGTACTTC. Translation gives CAWSGTFYEQYF.

V and J are TRBV30 and TRBJ1-2, with D possibly being TRBD1 (6 bases). The V gene's germline CDR1 is GTSNPN and CDR2 SVGIG (reference sequence). This CDR3 region has 15 residues. Between the trimmed V and J ends, which lost 1 base and 4 bases, there was a span of 16 bases. CDR3 loop: CAWSAGGAGGYGYTF. The CDR3 DNA sequence: TGTGCCTGGAGTGCCGGGGGGGCGGGAGGCTATGGCTACACCTTC.

The gene calls are TRBV5-4 and TRBJ2-6; TRBD2 matches 9 bases. This CDR3 has 19 residues. CDR1 and CDR2 (germline): SGHNT, YYREEE (reference sequence). The trim removed 0 bases at V and 0 bases at J, leaving 7 bases unmatched. The CDR3 DNA reads as TGTGCCAGCAGCTTGGATCGAGCGGGAGGCCCCTCTGGGGCCAACGTCCTGACTTTC. It codes for CASSLDRAGGPSGANVLTF.

This clone has a handful of counts. This sequence joins TRBV15 and TRBJ2-5; TRBD1 matches 8 bases. The V and J ends lost 1 base and 3 bases, in that order; junction bases with no gene match: 1. The CDR3 has 14 residues. Per germline, CDR1 LNHNV and CDR2 YYDKDF (reference sequence). CDR3 sequence: CATSRGDRKETQYF. As DNA, the CDR3 is TGTGCCACCAGCAGAGGGGACAGGAAAGAGACCCAGTACTTC. The variable domain in full, completed from reference TRBV15 and TRBJ2-5, reads DAMVIQNPRYQVTQFGKPVTLSCSQTLNHNVMYWYQQKSSQAPKLLFHYYDKDFNNEADTPDNFQSRRPNTSFCFLDIRSPGLGDTAMYLCATSRGDRKETQYFGPGTRLLVL.

J is TRBJ2-5 and V is TRBV7-9; D is uncertain. Trimming stripped 2 bases from V and 0 bases from J, with 7 bases between. The CDR3 covers 14 residues. Germline CDR1 reads SEHNR; CDR2 reads FQNEAQ (reference sequence). CDR3 loop: CASSLSVYQETQYF. The CDR3 DNA follows: TGTGCCAGCAGCTTATCAGTGTACCAAGAGACCCAGTACTTC.

The J gene is TRBJ1-1, the V gene TRBV5-1, with D possibly matching TRBD1 (6 bases). Germline CDR1 is SGHRS and CDR2 is YFSETQ. The CDR3 spans 14 residues. Trimming pared 4 bases from V and 6 bases from J, leaving 16 bases between. CDR3 amino acids: CASSPETGGSEAFF. The CDR3, as DNA: TGCGCCAGCAGCCCAGAGACGGGGGGCTCTGAAGCTTTCTTT.

The gene calls are TRBV18 and TRBJ1-2; 7 bases align to TRBD1. The CDR3 covers 15 residues. V shed 2 bases, J shed 5 bases, and the junction held 8 bases outside the gene matches. Looked up from germline, CDR1 is KGHSH and CDR2 is LQKENI. The CDR3 DNA is TGTGCCAGCTCACCATCTGGACAGGAGAATTATGGCTACACCTTC. This gives the protein CASSPSGQENYGYTF.

The chain carries TRBV7-6 and TRBJ2-6, with D possibly being TRBD2 (6 bases). Trimming left V 1 base short and J 1 base short, with 11 bases between. The CDR3 has 17 residues. Germline V gene data show CDR1 as SGHVS and CDR2 as FNYEAQ. CDR3 coding DNA: TGTGCCAGCAGCTTAGTGGGAGGAGGATCTGGGGCCAACGTCCTGACTTTC. As protein: CASSLVGGGSGANVLTF.

The genes are TRBV7-3 and TRBJ2-5, with unresolved D. This CDR3 is 14 amino acids long. With 2 bases removed from V and 2 bases from J, the gap between germline ends came to 9 bases. Germline V CDR1 and CDR2: SGHTA, FQGTGA. CDR3 nucleotide sequence: TGTGCCAGCAGCTTATCAGGCCCTCAAGAGACCCAGTACTTC. This sequence encodes CASSLSGPQETQYF.

This clone was seen once. This chain connects TRBV19 to TRBJ2-7; 8 nucleotides agree with TRBD1. Germline-derived CDR1 and CDR2 are LNHDA and SQIVND (reference sequence). The CDR3 totals 15 residues. V was clipped by 4 bases and J by 6 bases; unmatched bases: 11. The CDR3 reads CASSTGTGANAEQYF. The CDR3 nucleotides read TGTGCCAGTAGTACAGGGACAGGCGCTAATGCCGAGCAGTACTTC.

This clone was counted between two and nine times. J is TRBJ1-2 and V is TRBV28; D gene uncertain. Looked up from germline, CDR1 is MDHEN and CDR2 is SYDVKM. The CDR3 runs to 13 residues. V gave up 5 bases and J gave up 2 bases, with 9 bases separating them. CDR3 sequence reads: CASSLIRNYGYTF. Written as DNA, the CDR3 is TGTGCCAGCAGTCTGATCAGGAACTATGGCTACACCTTC.

The chain has TRBV5-1 and TRBJ2-3; TRBD1 might be the D (5 bases). CDR1 is SGHRS and CDR2 is YFSETQ in the germline V gene. The CDR3 consists of 16 residues. The V end lost 0 bases, the J end lost 6 bases, and 17 bases lay between the germline ends. CDR3 amino acids: CASSLGYSGLRDTQYF. CDR3 DNA: TGCGCCAGCAGCTTGGGCTATTCAGGGTTAAGGGATACGCAGTATTTT.

The chain has TRBV28 and TRBJ2-1; D may be TRBD2 (5 bases). CDR1 is MDHEN and CDR2 is SYDVKM in the germline V gene. V lost 4 bases, J lost 8 bases, and 21 bases lay in between. CDR3 length equals 16 residues. The CDR3 nucleotides are TGTGCCAGCAGTTCCCCCCTCAGCGTGGGAGTGGATGAGCAGTTCTTC. Residues: CASSSPLSVGVDEQFF.

The chain couples TRBV6-6 to TRBJ2-5; D unclear. The CDR3 is 14 residues long. The germline V gene encodes CDR1 MNHNY and CDR2 SVGAGI (reference sequence). Trimming took off 6 bases at V and 7 bases at J, with 18 bases between the two ends. In DNA, the CDR3 is TGTGCCAGCAGAAACTCCCCGCCCTCGGGGACCCAGTACTTC. Translated: CASRNSPPSGTQYF.